This T cell receptor beta chain is drawn from a study of cytotoxic CD8 clonotypes in ibrutinib-treated CLL. Across the study: Among the patients, around 10 presented as relapsed/refractory and about 16 as treatment-naive; around 17 showed unmutated IGHV.

The sample holds a few counts of this clone. Here immunoSEQ multiplex PCR was the method, and the copy in TCRdb shows in-frame clones only, minus some. The sample includes over 45,000 clones, roughly 50% seen only once; the top ten take 20% to 30%. CDR1 and CDR2 (germline): MNHEY, SMNVEV (reference sequence). V was clipped by 8 bases and J by 6 bases; unmatched bases: 12. CDR3 length equals 15 residues. PBMCs were cryopreserved, and 2 to 2.5 micrograms of genomic DNA from them went into TCR beta libraries. This rearrangement joins TRBV27 to TRBJ2-7, with 11 bases fitting TRBD2. This clonotype was obtained from a human donor with chronic lymphocytic leukemia. Material: PBMCs, obtained at disease progression, from a patient treated with ibrutinib. CDR3 sequence: CASGLAGGIGLEQYF. CDR3 bases: TGTGCCAGCGGTCTAGCGGGAGGAATTGGGCTCGAGCAGTACTTC.